This entry describes one T cell receptor (beta chain). This record comes from a study of memory CD8 T cells in hepatitis C reinfection. Across the whole study: Between 3 and 8 weeks after reinfection detection, peak samples were drawn.

Time point here: peak reinfection, 3 to 8 weeks after reinfection detection. Sorted cells were sequenced directly ex vivo without any in vitro expansion. Sequenced by immunoSEQ multiplex PCR; TCRdb stores in-frame clones only, minus some. Of fewer than 50,000 clones listed, roughly 90% are singletons. The sample was naive CD8+ T cells sorted from blood. This clonotype was obtained from a man younger than 30 with hepatitis C virus infection.

CDR3 bases: TGCGCCAGCAGCCCGTGGACAGGGACGGGGACTGAAGCTTTCTTT. Amino acids: CASSPWTGTGTEAFF. V usage is TRBV5-1 and J usage is TRBJ1-1, with 8 bases aligning to TRBD1. Germline CDR1 SGHRS, CDR2 YFSETQ. V was pared by 4 bases and J by 5 bases, with 10 bases of the junction left unmatched. The CDR3 extends over 15 amino acids.